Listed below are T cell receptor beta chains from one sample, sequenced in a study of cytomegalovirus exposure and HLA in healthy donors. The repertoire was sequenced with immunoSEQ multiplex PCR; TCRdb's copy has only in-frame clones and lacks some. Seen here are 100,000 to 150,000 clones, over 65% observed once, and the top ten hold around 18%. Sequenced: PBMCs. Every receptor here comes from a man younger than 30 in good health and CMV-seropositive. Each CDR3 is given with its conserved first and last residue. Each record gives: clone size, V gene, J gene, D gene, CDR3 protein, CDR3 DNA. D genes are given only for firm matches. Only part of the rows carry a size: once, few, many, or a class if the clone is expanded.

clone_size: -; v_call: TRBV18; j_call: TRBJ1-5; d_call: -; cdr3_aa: CASSPQGQPNQPQHF; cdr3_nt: TGTGCCAGCTCACCACAAGGACAGCCCAATCAGCCCCAGCATTTT
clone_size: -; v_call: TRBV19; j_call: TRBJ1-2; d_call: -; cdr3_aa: CASSTRQLQPYGYTF; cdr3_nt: TGTGCCAGTAGTACTCGACAGCTTCAACCCTATGGCTACACCTTC
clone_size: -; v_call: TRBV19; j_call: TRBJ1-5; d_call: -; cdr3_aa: CASSPRMGLDSNQPQHF; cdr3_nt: TGTGCCAGTAGTCCCAGGATGGGTCTCGATAGCAATCAGCCCCAGCATTTT
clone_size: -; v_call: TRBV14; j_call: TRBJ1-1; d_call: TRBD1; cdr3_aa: CASSQSGTGGFF; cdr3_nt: TGTGCCAGCAGCCAATCCGGGACAGGGGGTTTCTTT
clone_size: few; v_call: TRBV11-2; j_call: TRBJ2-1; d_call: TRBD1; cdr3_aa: CASSLWTGGSYNEQFF; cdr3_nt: TGTGCCAGCAGCTTATGGACAGGGGGCTCCTACAATGAGCAGTTCTTC
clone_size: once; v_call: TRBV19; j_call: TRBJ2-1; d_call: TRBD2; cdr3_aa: CATGDPQRGGPNEQFF; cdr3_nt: TGTGCCACAGGGGACCCCCAGCGGGGGGGCCCCAATGAGCAGTTCTTC
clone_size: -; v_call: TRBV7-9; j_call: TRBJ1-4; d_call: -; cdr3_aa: CASTPSGTEKLFF; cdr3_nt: TGTGCCAGCACCCCCTCCGGTACCGAAAAACTGTTTTTT
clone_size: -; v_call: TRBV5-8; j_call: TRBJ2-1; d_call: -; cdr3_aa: CASSLGEAAYNEQFF; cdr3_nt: TGTGCCAGCAGCTTGGGTGAGGCTGCCTACAATGAGCAGTTCTTC
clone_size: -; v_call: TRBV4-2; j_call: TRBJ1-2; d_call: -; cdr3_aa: CASSQDHPSTDRYYGYTF; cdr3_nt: TGTGCCAGCAGCCAAGACCATCCATCGACAGATCGGTACTATGGCTACACCTTC
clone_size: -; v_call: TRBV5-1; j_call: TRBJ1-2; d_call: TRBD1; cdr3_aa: CASSADRDRGYTF; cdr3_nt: TGCGCCAGCAGCGCGGACAGGGACCGTGGCTACACCTTC
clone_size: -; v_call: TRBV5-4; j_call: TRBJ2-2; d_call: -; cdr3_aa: CASSYPGKNTGELFF; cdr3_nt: TGTGCCAGCAGTTACCCGGGAAAGAACACCGGGGAGCTGTTTTTT
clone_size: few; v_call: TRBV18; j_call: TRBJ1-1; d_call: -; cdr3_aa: CATTINADTEAFF; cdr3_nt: TGTGCCACCACAATTAACGCCGACACTGAAGCTTTCTTT
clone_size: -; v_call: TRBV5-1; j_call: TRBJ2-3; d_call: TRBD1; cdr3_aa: CASSWGDRDLDTQYF; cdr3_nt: TGCGCCAGCAGCTGGGGGGACAGGGATCTAGATACGCAGTATTTT
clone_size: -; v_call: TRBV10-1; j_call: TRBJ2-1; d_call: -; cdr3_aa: CASGGQSYNEQFF; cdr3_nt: TGCGCCAGCGGAGGGCAGTCTTACAATGAGCAGTTCTTC
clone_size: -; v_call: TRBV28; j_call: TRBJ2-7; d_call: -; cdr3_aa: CASGIRYYEQYF; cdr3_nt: TGTGCCAGCGGTATTAGATACTACGAGCAGTACTTC
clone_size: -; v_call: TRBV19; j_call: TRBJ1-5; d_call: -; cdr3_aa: CASSIRRGGDQPQHF; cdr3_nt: TGTGCCAGTAGTATTAGGAGGGGGGGGGATCAGCCCCAGCATTTT
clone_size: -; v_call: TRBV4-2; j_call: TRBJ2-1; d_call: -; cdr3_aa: CASSQVSITLRTTNEQFF; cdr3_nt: TGTGCCAGCAGCCAAGTTTCTATAACCCTACGGACTACCAATGAGCAGTTCTTC
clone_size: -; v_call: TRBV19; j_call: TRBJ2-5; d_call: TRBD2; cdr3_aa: CASSPGVGTIETQYF; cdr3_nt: TGTGCCAGTAGTCCCGGGGTGGGGACTATAGAGACCCAGTACTTC
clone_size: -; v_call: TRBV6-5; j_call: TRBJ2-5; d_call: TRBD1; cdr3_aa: CASSYVSTGQQEQYF; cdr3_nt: TGTGCCAGCAGTTACGTTTCGACGGGACAGCAGGAGCAGTACTTC
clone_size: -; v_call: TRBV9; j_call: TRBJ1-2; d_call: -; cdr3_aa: CASSVNSGTDGYTF; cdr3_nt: TGTGCCAGCAGCGTAAACTCAGGGACTGATGGCTACACCTTC
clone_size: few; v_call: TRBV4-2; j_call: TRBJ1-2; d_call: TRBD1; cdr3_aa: CASSQDWDRGGYTF; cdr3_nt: TGTGCCAGCAGCCAAGATTGGGACAGGGGGGGCTACACCTTC
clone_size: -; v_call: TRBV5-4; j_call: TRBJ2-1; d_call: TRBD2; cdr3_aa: CASSLVLAGVNEQFF; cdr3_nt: TGTGCCAGCAGCTTGGTCCTAGCGGGGGTTAATGAGCAGTTCTTC
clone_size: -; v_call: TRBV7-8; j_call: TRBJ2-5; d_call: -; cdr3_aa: CASSLYPGVGTQYF; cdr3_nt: TGTGCCAGCAGCCTCTATCCGGGGGTAGGGACCCAGTACTTC
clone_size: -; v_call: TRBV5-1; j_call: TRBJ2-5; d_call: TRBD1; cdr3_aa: CASIWDRVKTQYF; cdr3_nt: TGCGCCAGTATATGGGACAGGGTTAAGACCCAGTACTTC
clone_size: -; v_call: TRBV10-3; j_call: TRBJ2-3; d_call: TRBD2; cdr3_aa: CAISLGTSQFDTQYF; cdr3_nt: TGTGCCATCAGCCTCGGGACTAGCCAGTTTGATACGCAGTATTTT
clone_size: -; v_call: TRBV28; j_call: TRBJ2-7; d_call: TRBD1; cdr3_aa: CASNRQGDYEQYF; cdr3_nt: TGTGCCAGCAATCGTCAGGGGGACTACGAGCAGTACTTC